This record concerns one TCR beta chain sequence. The antigen remains unidentified. Germline V gives CDR1 MRHNA, CDR2 SNTAGT. This CDR3 is 15 amino acids long. V shed 5 bases and J shed 2 bases, with 14 bases lying between them. Patients between 18 and 65 years old had hyperthyroidism, newly diagnosed and lasting under 2 months. Orbital computed tomography and thyroid ultrasound, together with serum TRAb and thyroxine and clinical symptoms, were used for diagnoses. Blood from later-ophthalmopathy patients was taken at first hyperthyroidism diagnosis. This sample was taken from a study of T cells in Graves' hyperthyroidism and ophthalmopathy. Whole-study results and caveats: The blood repertoire included most of the expanded thyroid clonotypes above 0.001.

Amplification of TCR beta CDR3 regions was performed using RNA transcripts as template. The primer set for the first-round RT-PCR of the TCR CDR3 was HTBI. MiXCR was run by TCRdb on the multiplex PCR reads, yielding one entry per CDR3 protein. The repertoire consists of under 350,000 distinct CDR3 sequences, with approximately 12% occurring once and the leading ten covering more than 7.5%. Source material: blood. The chain has TRBV6-4 and TRBJ2-3; D may match TRBD1 or TRBD2 (5 bases each). The receptor was derived from a woman in her thirties with Graves' hyperthyroidism that later progressed to Graves' ophthalmopathy. The CDR3 region is CASSQRDGLTDTQYF. The CDR3 coding sequence is TGTGCCAGCAGTCAACGGGACGGACTCACAGATACGCAGTATTTT.